This note documents a single T cell receptor (beta chain) sequence. Measured with immunoSEQ multiplex PCR; TCRdb has only the in-frame clones, and not every one. The sample lists 210,000 or so clones, approximately 87% seen once, with roughly 2% in the top ten. This specimen belongs to a study of blood T cell repertoires in COVID-19. The TCR comes from a woman between 50 and 59 years old with acute or convalescent COVID-19. The sample consisted of peripheral blood.

CDR3 region: CAISESRGQAYGYTF. The CDR3, as DNA: TGTGCCATCAGTGAGTCGAGGGGGCAGGCCTATGGCTACACCTTC. The chain links TRBV10-3 to TRBJ1-2; the match to TRBD1 covers 7 bases. J was trimmed by 4 bases and V by 0 bases; bases with no gene match: 5. CDR3 length: 15 residues. The V gene's germline CDR1 is ENHRY and CDR2 SYGVKD.